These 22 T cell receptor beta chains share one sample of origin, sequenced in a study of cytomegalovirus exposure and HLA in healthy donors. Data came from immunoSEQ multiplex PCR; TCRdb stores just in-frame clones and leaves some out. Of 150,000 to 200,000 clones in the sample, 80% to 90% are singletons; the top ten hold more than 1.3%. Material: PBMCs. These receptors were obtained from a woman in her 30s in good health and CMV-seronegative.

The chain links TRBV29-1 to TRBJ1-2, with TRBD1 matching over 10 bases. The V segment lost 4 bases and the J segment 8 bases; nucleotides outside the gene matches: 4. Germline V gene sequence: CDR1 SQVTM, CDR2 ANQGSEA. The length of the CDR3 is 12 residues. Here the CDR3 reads CSVAGTGAGYTF. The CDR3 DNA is TGCAGCGTTGCTGGGACAGGGGCCGGCTACACCTTC.

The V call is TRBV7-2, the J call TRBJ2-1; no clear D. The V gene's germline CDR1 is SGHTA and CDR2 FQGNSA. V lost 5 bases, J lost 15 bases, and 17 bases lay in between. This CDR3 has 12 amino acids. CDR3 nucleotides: TGTGCCAGCAGCCGTAGTTCCGGGTGGCGGTTCTTC. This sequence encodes CASSRSSGWRFF.

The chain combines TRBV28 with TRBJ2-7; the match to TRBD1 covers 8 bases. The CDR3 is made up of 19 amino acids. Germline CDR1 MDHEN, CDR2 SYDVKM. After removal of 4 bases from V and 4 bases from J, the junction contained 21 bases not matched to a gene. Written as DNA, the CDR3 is TGTGCCAGCAGTTCCTTATGGGGGACAGGCTCCATACAACGATACGAGCAGTACTTC. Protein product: CASSSLWGTGSIQRYEQYF.

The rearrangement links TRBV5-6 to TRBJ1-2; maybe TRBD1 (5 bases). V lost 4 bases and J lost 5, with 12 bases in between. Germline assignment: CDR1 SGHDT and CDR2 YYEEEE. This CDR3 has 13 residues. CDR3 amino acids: CASSQRGGYGYTF. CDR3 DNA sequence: TGTGCCAGCAGCCAAAGGGGAGGGTATGGCTACACCTTC.

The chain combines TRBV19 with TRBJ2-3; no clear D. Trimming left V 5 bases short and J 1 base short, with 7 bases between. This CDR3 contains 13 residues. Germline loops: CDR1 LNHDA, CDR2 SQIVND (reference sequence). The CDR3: CASSPAGTDTQYF. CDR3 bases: TGTGCCAGTAGTCCTGCGGGCACAGATACGCAGTATTTT.

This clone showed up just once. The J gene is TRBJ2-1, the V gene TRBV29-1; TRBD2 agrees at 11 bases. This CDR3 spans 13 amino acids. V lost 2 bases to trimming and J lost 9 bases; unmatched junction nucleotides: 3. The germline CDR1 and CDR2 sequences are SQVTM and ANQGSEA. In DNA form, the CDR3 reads TGCAGCGTTGAAAGGACTAGCGGGCGTGAGCAGTTCTTC. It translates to CSVERTSGREQFF.

The CDR3 coding sequence is TGTGCCAGCAGTGCGGGACAGATGAATCAGCCCCAGCATTTT. Translating gives CASSAGQMNQPQHF. This chain links TRBV2 with TRBJ1-5; 7 bases line up with TRBD1. V was pared by 4 bases and J by 4 bases, with 4 bases of the junction left unmatched. Per germline, CDR1 SNHLY and CDR2 FYNNEI. This CDR3 has 14 amino acids.

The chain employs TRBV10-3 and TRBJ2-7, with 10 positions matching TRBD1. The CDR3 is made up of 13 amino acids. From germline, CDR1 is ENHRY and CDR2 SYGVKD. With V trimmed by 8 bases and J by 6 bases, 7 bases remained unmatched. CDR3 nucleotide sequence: TGTGCCATCCGAGGACAGGGGGAGGTCGAGCAGTACTTC. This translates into CAIRGQGEVEQYF.

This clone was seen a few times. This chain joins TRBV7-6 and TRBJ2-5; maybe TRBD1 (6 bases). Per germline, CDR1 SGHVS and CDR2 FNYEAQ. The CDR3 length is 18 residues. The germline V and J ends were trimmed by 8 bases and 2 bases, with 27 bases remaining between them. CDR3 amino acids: CASQNPQGPANQQETQYF. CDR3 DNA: TGTGCCAGCCAAAACCCCCAGGGGCCAGCGAACCAACAAGAGACCCAGTACTTC. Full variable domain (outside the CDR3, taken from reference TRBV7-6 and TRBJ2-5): GAGVSQSPRYKVTKRGQDVALRCDPISGHVSLYWYRQALGQGPEFLTYFNYEAQQDKSGLPNDRFSAERPEGSISTLTIQRTEQRDSAMYRCASQNPQGPANQQETQYFGPGTRLLVL.

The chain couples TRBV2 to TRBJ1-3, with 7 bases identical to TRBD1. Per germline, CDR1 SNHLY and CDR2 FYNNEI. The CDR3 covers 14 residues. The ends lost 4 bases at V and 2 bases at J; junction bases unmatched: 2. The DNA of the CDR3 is TGTGCCAGCAGTGTAGGGACAGCTGGAAACACCATATATTTT. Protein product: CASSVGTAGNTIYF.

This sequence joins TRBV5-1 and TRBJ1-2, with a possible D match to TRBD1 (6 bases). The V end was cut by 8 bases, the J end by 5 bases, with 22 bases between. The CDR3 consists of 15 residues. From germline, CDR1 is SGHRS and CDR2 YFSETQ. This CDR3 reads CASTTLPDSWYGYTF. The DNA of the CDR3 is TGCGCCAGTACTACCCTCCCGGACAGTTGGTATGGCTACACCTTC. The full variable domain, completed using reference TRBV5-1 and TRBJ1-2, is KAGVTQTPRYLIKTRGQQVTLSCSPISGHRSVSWYQQTPGQGLQFLFEYFSETQRNKGNFPGRFSGRQFSNSRSEMNVSTLELGDSALYLCASTTLPDSWYGYTFGSGTRLTVV.

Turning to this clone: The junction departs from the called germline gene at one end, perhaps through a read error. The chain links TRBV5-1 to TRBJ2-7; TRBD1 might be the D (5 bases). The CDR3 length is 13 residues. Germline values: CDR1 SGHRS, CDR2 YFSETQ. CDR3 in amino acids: CASSLAQGYQQYF. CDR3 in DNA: TGCGCCAGCAGCTTGGCCCAGGGCTACCAGCAGTACTTC.

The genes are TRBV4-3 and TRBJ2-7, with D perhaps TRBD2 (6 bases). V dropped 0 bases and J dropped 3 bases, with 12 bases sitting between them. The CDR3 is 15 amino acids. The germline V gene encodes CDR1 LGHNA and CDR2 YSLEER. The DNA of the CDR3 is TGCGCCAGCAGCCAAGACCGGGACTCCCTCTACGAGCAGTACTTC. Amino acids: CASSQDRDSLYEQYF.

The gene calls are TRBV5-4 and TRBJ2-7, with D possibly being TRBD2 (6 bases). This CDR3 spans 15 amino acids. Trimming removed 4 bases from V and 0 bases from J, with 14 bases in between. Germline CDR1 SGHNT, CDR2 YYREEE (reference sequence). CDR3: CASSIGTSGSYEQYF. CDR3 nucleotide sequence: TGTGCCAGCAGCATAGGGACTTCAGGCTCCTACGAGCAGTACTTC.

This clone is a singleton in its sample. DNA for the CDR3: TGTGCCAGCAGTGAAGAACAGGTTGGAGCTGGCTACACCTTC. This gives the protein CASSEEQVGAGYTF. V usage is TRBV6-1 and J usage is TRBJ1-2, with D perhaps matching TRBD1 (5 bases). The CDR3 runs 14 residues. Germline-derived CDR1 and CDR2 are MNHNS and SASEGT. V was shortened by 1 base and J by 7 bases, with 13 bases between the two germline ends.

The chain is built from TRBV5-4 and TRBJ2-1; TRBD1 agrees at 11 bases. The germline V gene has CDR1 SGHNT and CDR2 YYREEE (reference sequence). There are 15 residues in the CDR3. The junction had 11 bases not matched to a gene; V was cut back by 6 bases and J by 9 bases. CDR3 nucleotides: TGTGCCAGCATCGAGGACAGGGGGCGCATCAGTGAGCAGTTCTTC. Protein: CASIEDRGRISEQFF.

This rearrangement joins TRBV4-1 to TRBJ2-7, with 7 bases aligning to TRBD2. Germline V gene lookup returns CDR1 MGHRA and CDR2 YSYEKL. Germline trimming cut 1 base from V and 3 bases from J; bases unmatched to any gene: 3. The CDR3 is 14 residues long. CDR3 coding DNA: TGCGCCAGCAGCCAAGTATTAGCGGGCTACGAGCAGTACTTC. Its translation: CASSQVLAGYEQYF.

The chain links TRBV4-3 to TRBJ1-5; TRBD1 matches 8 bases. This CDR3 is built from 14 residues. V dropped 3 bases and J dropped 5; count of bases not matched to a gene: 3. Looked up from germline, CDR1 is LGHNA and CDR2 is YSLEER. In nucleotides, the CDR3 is TGCGCCAGCAGCCACGACAGGGGAGATCAGCCCCAGCATTTT. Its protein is CASSHDRGDQPQHF.

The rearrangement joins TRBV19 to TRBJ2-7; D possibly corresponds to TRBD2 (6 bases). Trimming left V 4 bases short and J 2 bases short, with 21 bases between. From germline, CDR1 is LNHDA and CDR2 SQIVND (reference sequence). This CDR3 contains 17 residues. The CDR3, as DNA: TGTGCCAGTAGTACCTCCCCGGTGGGGCGGGGAACCTACGAGCAGTACTTC. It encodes CASSTSPVGRGTYEQYF.

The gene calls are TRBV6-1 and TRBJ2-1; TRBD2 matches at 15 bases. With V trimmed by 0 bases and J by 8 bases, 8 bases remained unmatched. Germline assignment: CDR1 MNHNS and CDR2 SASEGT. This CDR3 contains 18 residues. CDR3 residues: CASSEAVPGLAGGDEQFF. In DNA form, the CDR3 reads TGTGCCAGCAGTGAAGCGGTCCCGGGACTAGCGGGGGGCGATGAGCAGTTCTTC.

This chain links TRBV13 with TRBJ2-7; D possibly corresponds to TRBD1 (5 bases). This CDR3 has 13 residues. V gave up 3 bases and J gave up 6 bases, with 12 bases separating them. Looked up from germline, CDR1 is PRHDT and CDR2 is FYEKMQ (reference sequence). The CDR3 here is CASSLSLTGEQYF. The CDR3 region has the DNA TGTGCCAGCAGCTTGTCTCTCACAGGCGAGCAGTACTTC. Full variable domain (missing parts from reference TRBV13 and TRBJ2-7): AAGVIQSPRHLIKEKRETATLKCYPIPRHDTVYWYQQGPGQDPQFLISFYEKMQSDKGSIPDRFSAQQFSDYHSELNMSSLELGDSALYFCASSLSLTGEQYFGPGTRLTVT.

CDR3 sequence reads: CASSEAFPSGGFKETQYF. The CDR3, as DNA: TGTGCCAGCAGTGAAGCGTTCCCTAGCGGGGGATTCAAAGAGACCCAGTACTTC. This chain joins TRBV6-1 and TRBJ2-5; TRBD2 aligns across 10 bases. The CDR3 consists of 18 residues. The V gene end was trimmed by 0 bases and the J gene end by 3 bases; junction bases not matched to a gene: 10. Germline CDR1 and CDR2: MNHNS and SASEGT.